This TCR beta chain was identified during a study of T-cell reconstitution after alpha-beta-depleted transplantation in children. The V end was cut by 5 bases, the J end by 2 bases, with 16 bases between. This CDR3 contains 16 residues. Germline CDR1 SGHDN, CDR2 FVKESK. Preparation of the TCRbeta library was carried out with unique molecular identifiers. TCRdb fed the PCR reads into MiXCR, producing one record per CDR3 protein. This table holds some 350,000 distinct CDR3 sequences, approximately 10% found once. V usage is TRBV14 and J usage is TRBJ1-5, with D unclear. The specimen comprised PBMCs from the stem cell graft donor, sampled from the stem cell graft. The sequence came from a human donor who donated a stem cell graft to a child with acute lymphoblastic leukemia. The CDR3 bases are TGTGCCAGCAGCTTTCTCTCGGGGTGCGGCAATCAGCCCCAGCATTTT. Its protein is CASSFLSGCGNQPQHF.